The 14 T cell receptor beta chains below were found in one sample sequenced in a study of early stage breast cancer tumors (dated by TCRdb to about 2017). Library preparation was by the immunoSEQ multiplex PCR assay. This immuneACCESS table, as held by TCRdb, lists in-frame sequences with V and J called but not all clones. Of the missing ones, under half trace to an unresolved V gene in checked studies; the others have no known cause. The sample includes about 21,000 clones, with more than 75% observed a single time. About 30% of the sample rests with the top ten. Sequencing was carried out using blood. These receptors all stem from a person aged 55 to 70 with breast cancer.

V and J are TRBV4-1 and TRBJ2-6; D unclear. Trimming removed 5 bases at V and 0 bases at J, with 8 bases between. The germline CDR1 and CDR2 sequences are MGHRA and YSYEKL. The CDR3 runs 15 residues. The CDR3 DNA follows: TGCGCCAGCAGCACGGGTCACTCTGGGGCCAACGTCCTGACTTTC. Its protein is CASSTGHSGANVLTF.

This clone was seen a single time. V gene TRBV7-2 combines with J gene TRBJ2-1; 8 bases line up with TRBD1. The CDR3 runs to 15 residues. Germline values: CDR1 SGHTA, CDR2 FQGNSA. V shed 5 bases and J 0 bases; nucleotides not matched to a gene: 3. CDR3 nucleotide sequence: TGTGCCAGCAGCCTCGACAGGGGCTCCTACAATGAGCAGTTCTTC. Protein product: CASSLDRGSYNEQFF.

The chain has TRBV11-1 and TRBJ2-2, with 7 bases fitting TRBD2. Unmatched junction bases numbered 0, after V lost 0 bases and J lost 5 bases. CDR3 length equals 14 residues. CDR1 SGHAT and CDR2 FQDESV come from the germline V gene (reference sequence). The CDR3 is CASSLALATGELFF. CDR3 DNA sequence: TGTGCCAGCAGCTTAGCACTAGCGACCGGGGAGCTGTTTTTT. The variable domain in full, completed from reference TRBV11-1 and TRBJ2-2, reads EAEVAQSPRYKITEKSQAVAFWCDPISGHATLYWYRQILGQGPELLVQFQDESVVDDSQLPKDRFSAERLKGVDSTLKIQPAELGDSAMYLCASSLALATGELFFGEGSRLTVL.

This clone has just one count. V usage is TRBV2 and J usage is TRBJ2-1; 13 bases fit TRBD2. Germline V gene data show CDR1 as SNHLY and CDR2 as FYNNEI. The CDR3 covers 15 residues. V lost 6 bases, J lost 4 bases, and 3 bases stayed unmatched. CDR3: CASSPLAGGYNEQFF. The CDR3 DNA sequence: TGTGCCAGCAGCCCACTAGCGGGGGGGTACAATGAGCAGTTCTTC.

The gene calls are TRBV10-3 and TRBJ2-1; 9 bases line up with TRBD2. This CDR3 is built from 16 residues. V gave up 4 bases and J gave up 9 bases; unmatched junction bases: 13. Per germline, CDR1 ENHRY and CDR2 SYGVKD. The CDR3 here is CAISASAGGGAGEQFF. CDR3 sequence (DNA): TGTGCCATCAGTGCCTCGGCGGGCGGGGGGGCAGGTGAGCAGTTCTTC.

V is TRBV18 and J is TRBJ1-2, with a possible D match to TRBD1 (5 bases). Per the germline V gene, CDR1 is KGHSH and CDR2 is LQKENI. CDR3 length equals 14 residues. V was pared by 2 bases and J by 5 bases, with 12 bases between. The CDR3 DNA is TGTGCCAGCTCACCAGGGACTTTGGTATATGGCTACACCTTC. This translates into CASSPGTLVYGYTF.

V and J are TRBV13 and TRBJ2-7; TRBD2 matches 7 bases. This CDR3 contains 15 residues. Germline CDR1 is PRHDT and CDR2 is FYEKMQ (reference sequence). V shed 0 bases and J 0 bases; nucleotides not matched to a gene: 2. The DNA for the CDR3 is TGTGCCAGCAGCTTAGGCCGGGGGGTCTCCTACGAGCAGTACTTC. As protein: CASSLGRGVSYEQYF.

The chain couples TRBV2 to TRBJ2-6; 11 bases line up with TRBD1. The CDR3 extends over 17 amino acids. Germline V gives CDR1 SNHLY, CDR2 FYNNEI. Trimming at V came to 6 bases and at J to 0 bases, leaving 4 bases not matched to a gene. DNA of the CDR3: TGTGCCAGCAGGAGGACAGGGGGCAACTCTGGGGCCAACGTCCTGACTTTC. Its protein product is CASRRTGGNSGANVLTF.

The chain has TRBV5-1 and TRBJ2-2; a possible D gene is TRBD2 (6 bases). The CDR3 contains 15 residues. Trimming removed 3 bases from V and 4 bases from J, with 13 bases in between. The V gene's germline CDR1 is SGHRS and CDR2 YFSETQ. Written as DNA, the CDR3 is TGCGCCAGCAGCTCGCCCGGGACTCCCACCGGGGAGCTGTTTTTT. Its translation is CASSSPGTPTGELFF.

The rearrangement joins TRBV6-1 to TRBJ2-1; no clear D gene. The V and J ends lost 4 bases and 4 bases respectively, with 5 bases between them. CDR3 length equals 12 residues. CDR1 is MNHNS and CDR2 is SASEGT in the germline V gene. The CDR3 DNA reads as TGTGCCAGCAGTGTCCAATACAATGAGCAGTTCTTC. Encoded protein: CASSVQYNEQFF.

This CDR3 reads CASILQVGETQYF. CDR3 coding DNA: TGTGCCAGCATCCTACAAGTTGGGGAGACCCAGTACTTC. V gene TRBV6-1 combines with J gene TRBJ2-5; D remains ambiguous. V lost 7 bases, J lost 5 bases, and 14 bases lay in between. Per the germline V gene, CDR1 is MNHNS and CDR2 is SASEGT. The length of the CDR3 is 13 residues.

V usage is TRBV30 and J usage is TRBJ2-7; D perhaps matches TRBD2 (6 bases). V was trimmed by 4 bases and J by 3 bases, leaving 13 bases between them. From germline, CDR1 is GTSNPN and CDR2 SVGIG (reference sequence). The CDR3 has 13 residues. The DNA of the CDR3 is TGTGCCTGGAAGGCGCAGGGACTCTACGAGCAGTACTTC. Protein: CAWKAQGLYEQYF. Combining the CDR3 with reference TRBV30 and TRBJ2-7 gives the whole variable domain SQTIHQWPATLVQPVGSPLSLECTVEGTSNPNLYWYRQAAGRGLQLLFYSVGIGQISSEVPQNLSASRPQDRQFILSSKKLLLSDSGFYLCAWKAQGLYEQYFGPGTRLTVT.

The table lists this clone with a few counts. V gene TRBV19 combines with J gene TRBJ2-7; 9 bases agree with TRBD1. The ends lost 0 bases at V and 5 bases at J; junction bases unmatched: 11. The CDR3 runs 17 residues. Germline CDR1 and CDR2: LNHDA and SQIVND (reference sequence). The CDR3 nucleotides read TGTGCCAGTAGTATAGAGGGCTGGACAGGGGTGAGGCACGAGCAGTACTTC. Translating it yields CASSIEGWTGVRHEQYF.

The rearrangement uses TRBV9 and TRBJ1-2; D may be TRBD1 (6 bases). Deletions cut 4 bases from V and 7 bases from J, with 23 bases between. CDR3 length equals 16 residues. The germline V gene has CDR1 SGDLS and CDR2 YYNGEE. The CDR3 coding sequence is TGTGCCAGCAGCCCCCATTTTCAGGGGAAGGGGGTTGGCTACACCTTC. As protein: CASSPHFQGKGVGYTF.